This TCR beta chain was sequenced for a study of T cells in Graves' hyperthyroidism and ophthalmopathy. Study-wide points: The blood repertoire included most of the expanded thyroid clonotypes above 0.001.

There are 12 residues in the CDR3. Trimming removed 6 bases from V and 12 bases from J, with 20 bases in between. Germline values: CDR1 DFQATT, CDR2 SNEGSKA (reference sequence). On this clonotype: What it recognizes is unknown. A much larger clone lies one base from this, so it may be a read error.

Researchers took RNA transcripts and amplified the TCR beta CDR3 regions from them. TCR CDR3 underwent first-round RT-PCR with the HTBI primer set. TCRdb analysed the multiplex PCR reads with MiXCR anew, one entry per CDR3 protein. The sample yields nearly 750,000 distinct CDR3 sequences, 30% to 40% seen once. Material for sequencing was blood. This clonotype originated in a woman in her forties with Graves' hyperthyroidism. The rearrangement uses TRBV20-1 and TRBJ1-2; D gene ambiguous. The CDR3 spells CSAPEGDEGHTF. CDR3 coding DNA: TGCAGTGCCCCGGAAGGAGATGAAGGCCACACCTTC.